The clone carrying this T cell receptor (beta chain) was detected only a few times. Its antigen is unknown. The data stem from a study of T-cell memory formation after mild COVID-19. Trimming at V came to 2 bases and at J to 4 bases, leaving 2 bases not matched to a gene. Germline loops: CDR1 MNHNY, CDR2 SVGAGI (reference sequence). This CDR3 has 16 amino acids. Study-wide points: Contracting CD4+ clones lay largely in CM and EM, with CD8+ ones residing in EMRA.

Each CDR3 protein gets one entry after TCRdb re-called the 5' RACE reads with MiXCR. The sample has more than 450,000 distinct CDR3 sequences; about a sixth are singletons. This receptor was identified in an adult woman who had mild COVID-19 (a few samples of this study predate the infection). Cell type and time point are not known. The sequencing sample was made of PBMCs or a T cell subset sorted from them (not recorded which). This chain joins TRBV6-6 and TRBJ2-5; 15 bases align to TRBD2. This CDR3 reads CASSYGTSGGLETQYF. The CDR3 coding sequence is TGTGCCAGCAGTTACGGGACTAGCGGGGGGCTAGAGACCCAGTACTTC.